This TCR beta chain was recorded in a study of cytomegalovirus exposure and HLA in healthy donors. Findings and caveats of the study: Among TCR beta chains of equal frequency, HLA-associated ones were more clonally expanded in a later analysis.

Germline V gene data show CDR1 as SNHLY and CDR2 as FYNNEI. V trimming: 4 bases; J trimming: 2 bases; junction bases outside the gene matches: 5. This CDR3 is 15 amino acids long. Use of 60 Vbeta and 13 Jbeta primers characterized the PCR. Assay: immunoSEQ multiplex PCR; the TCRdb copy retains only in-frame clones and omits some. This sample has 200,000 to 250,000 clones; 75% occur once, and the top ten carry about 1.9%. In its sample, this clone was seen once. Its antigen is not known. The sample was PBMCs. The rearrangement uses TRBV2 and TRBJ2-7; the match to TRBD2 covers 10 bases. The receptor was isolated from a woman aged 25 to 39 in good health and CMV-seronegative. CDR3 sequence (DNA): TGTGCCAGCAGTGTATCCAGCGGGAGGGCCTACGAGCAGTACTTC. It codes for CASSVSSGRAYEQYF.